These 24 T cell receptor beta chains originate from one sample sequenced in a study of OX40 agonist ivuxolimab in advanced cancers. Measured with immunoSEQ multiplex PCR; TCRdb has only the in-frame clones, and not every one. The table shows over 55,000 clones, with roughly nine tenths occurring only once. The material was CD4+ or CD8+ T cells sorted from blood, obtained in a trial of the OX40 agonist ivuxolimab. These receptors all come from an adult with an advanced solid tumor such as melanoma, head and neck, liver or kidney cancer.

The chain couples TRBV9 to TRBJ2-3; 9 bases line up with TRBD1. Unmatched junction bases numbered 2, after V lost 0 bases and J lost 0 bases. The CDR3 extends over 16 amino acids. Germline CDR1 SGDLS, CDR2 YYNGEE. As DNA, the CDR3 is TGTGCCAGCAGCGTAGTAGGACAGGGGAGCACAGATACGCAGTATTTT. It codes for CASSVVGQGSTDTQYF.

This chain connects TRBV11-3 to TRBJ2-3; D perhaps matches TRBD2 (5 bases). CDR3 length equals 12 residues. Trimming removed 5 bases at V and 5 bases at J, with 8 bases between. Germline loops: CDR1 SGHNT, CDR2 YENEEA. The CDR3 loop reads CASSATKDTQYF. The CDR3 DNA sequence: TGTGCCAGCAGCGCGACTAAAGATACGCAGTATTTT.

The rearrangement joins TRBV29-1 to TRBJ1-2; perhaps TRBD1 as D (6 bases). With 5 bases removed from V and 1 base from J, the gap between germline ends came to 11 bases. The CDR3 extends over 13 amino acids. Looked up from germline, CDR1 is SQVTM and CDR2 is ANQGSEA. CDR3 nucleotides: TGCAGCGTTCCGACAGGAAATAACTATGGCTACACCTTC. Translated: CSVPTGNNYGYTF.

This clone is a singleton in its sample. J is TRBJ1-2 and V is TRBV28; no firm D call. This CDR3 has 13 amino acids. Deletions cut 5 bases from V and 4 bases from J, with 11 bases between. Germline CDR1 MDHEN, CDR2 SYDVKM. The CDR3 loop is CASSGGDIYGYTF. Written as DNA, the CDR3 is TGTGCCAGCAGTGGTGGGGATATCTATGGCTACACCTTC.

The CDR3 spells CASSLVIDRAGPQHF. CDR3 DNA: TGTGCCAGCAGCTTAGTAATCGACAGGGCCGGGCCCCAGCATTTT. The chain combines TRBV7-9 with TRBJ1-5, with 7 bases that match TRBD1. CDR3 length: 15 residues. Trimming removed 1 base from V and 9 bases from J; junction bases left unmatched: 9. Germline CDR1 reads SEHNR; CDR2 reads FQNEAQ (reference sequence).

The chain recombines TRBV10-2 with TRBJ1-2; a possible D gene is TRBD1 (6 bases). Germline CDR1 is WSHSY and CDR2 is SAAADI. The CDR3 runs 13 residues. Trimming stripped 8 bases from V and 6 bases from J, with 16 bases between. CDR3 coding DNA: TGCGCCAGCTACCCGGGGGCCTATGATGGCTACACCTTC. This codes for CASYPGAYDGYTF.

CDR3 sequence: CASSFTDRDQETQYF. For the CDR3, the DNA is TGTGCCAGTAGTTTCACAGACAGGGACCAAGAGACCCAGTACTTC. This chain joins TRBV19 and TRBJ2-5; 7 nucleotides align to TRBD1. The CDR3 totals 15 residues. In germline, CDR1 is LNHDA, CDR2 SQIVND (reference sequence). Unmatched junction bases numbered 6, after V lost 5 bases and J lost 0 bases.

This chain joins TRBV29-1 and TRBJ2-7, with a weak D call TRBD2 (6 bases). V was shortened by 7 bases and J by 1 base, with 11 bases between the two germline ends. CDR1 and CDR2 from the germline V gene are SQVTM and ANQGSEA. This CDR3 contains 12 residues. CDR3 in DNA: TGCAGCGCCGGGGACTGGTCCTACGAGCAGTACTTC. This gives the protein CSAGDWSYEQYF.

The chain couples TRBV7-2 to TRBJ1-2, with TRBD1 identical over 7 bases. The V gene end was trimmed by 5 bases and the J gene end by 2 bases; junction bases not matched to a gene: 2. Looked up from germline, CDR1 is SGHTA and CDR2 is FQGNSA. The CDR3 covers 13 residues. CDR3 amino acids: CASSPGQNYGYTF. CDR3 nucleotides: TGTGCCAGCAGCCCGGGACAGAACTATGGCTACACCTTC.

The chain uses TRBV7-3 and TRBJ2-1; possible D gene TRBD2, 5 bases. Looked up from germline, CDR1 is SGHTA and CDR2 is FQGTGA. This CDR3 has 15 amino acids. The germline V and J ends were trimmed by 5 bases and 0 bases, with 11 bases remaining between them. For the CDR3, the DNA is TGTGCCAGCAGCGCGTCTACTAGCTCCTACAATGAGCAGTTCTTC. It yields the protein CASSASTSSYNEQFF.

The chain employs TRBV5-4 and TRBJ2-5; 7 bases are shared with TRBD2. The CDR3 runs 15 residues. Germline assignment: CDR1 SGHNT and CDR2 YYREEE (reference sequence). The ends lost 1 base at V and 4 bases at J; junction bases unmatched: 7. The CDR3 is CASSLPGGGVETQYF. CDR3 DNA: TGTGCCAGCAGCTTGCCGGGGGGTGGGGTAGAGACCCAGTACTTC. The variable domain in full, with the rest retrieved from reference TRBV5-4 and TRBJ2-5, is ETGVTQSPTHLIKTRGQQVTLRCSSQSGHNTVSWYQQALGQGPQFIFQYYREEENGRGNFPPRFSGLQFPNYSSELNVNALELDDSALYLCASSLPGGGVETQYFGPGTRLLVL.

V and J are TRBV5-1 and TRBJ2-5; 9 nucleotides line up with TRBD2. The junction had 4 bases not matched to a gene; V was cut back by 1 base and J by 3 bases. The CDR3 runs 15 residues. CDR1 SGHRS and CDR2 YFSETQ come from the germline V gene. CDR3 region: CASSLPLAGKETQYF. DNA for the CDR3: TGCGCCAGCAGCTTGCCGCTAGCGGGGAAAGAGACCCAGTACTTC.

The chain is built from TRBV6-5 and TRBJ1-3; tentatively, D is TRBD1 (5 bases). Germline CDR1 reads MNHEY; CDR2 reads SVGAGI. The CDR3 runs 14 residues. V shed 6 bases and J shed 6 bases, with 15 bases lying between them. DNA of the CDR3: TGTGCCAGCAGACTCCTGGGGCGCTTAAACACCATATATTTT. As protein: CASRLLGRLNTIYF.

The chain couples TRBV7-8 to TRBJ1-4; 8 bases are a match to TRBD1. V gave up 5 bases and J gave up 7 bases; unmatched junction bases: 6. CDR1 and CDR2 from the germline V gene are SGHVS and FQNEAQ. The CDR3 totals 14 residues. CDR3 sequence: CASSTGGPGEKLFF. As DNA, the CDR3 is TGTGCCAGCAGCACAGGGGGGCCGGGTGAAAAACTGTTTTTT. The full variable domain, in which reference TRBV7-8 and TRBJ1-4 provide the parts outside the CDR3, is GAGVSQSPRYKVAKRGQDVALRCDPISGHVSLFWYQQALGQGPEFLTYFQNEAQLDKSGLPSDRFFAERPEGSVSTLKIQRTQQEDSAVYLCASSTGGPGEKLFFGSGTQLSVL.

CDR3 nucleotide sequence: TGCGCCAGCAGCCAAGTGCAGCGGAGAGGGACAGATACGCAGTATTTT. It yields the protein CASSQVQRRGTDTQYF. The V call is TRBV4-1, the J call TRBJ2-3; tentatively, D is TRBD2 (5 bases). The CDR3 extends over 16 amino acids. Germline V gives CDR1 MGHRA, CDR2 YSYEKL. Trimming cost V 1 base and J 3 bases, with 14 bases left between them.

V and J are TRBV7-2 and TRBJ1-4; possible D gene TRBD1, 5 bases. CDR3 length: 14 residues. The germline V gene encodes CDR1 SGHTA and CDR2 FQGNSA. Deletions cut 2 bases from V and 4 bases from J, with 8 bases between. For the CDR3, the DNA is TGTGCCAGCAGCTTAATGGGGGGTAATGAAAAACTGTTTTTT. It encodes CASSLMGGNEKLFF. The whole variable domain, filled in from reference TRBV7-2 and TRBJ1-4, reads GAGVSQSPSNKVTEKGKDVELRCDPISGHTALYWYRQSLGQGLEFLIYFQGNSAPDKSGLPSDRFSAERTGGSVSTLTIQRTQQEDSAVYLCASSLMGGNEKLFFGSGTQLSVL.

The chain joins TRBV11-2 to TRBJ2-1; 11 bases are shared with TRBD2. Trimming removed 4 bases from V and 6 bases from J; junction bases left unmatched: 8. CDR3 length equals 16 residues. Looked up from germline, CDR1 is SGHAT and CDR2 is FQNNGV. CDR3 sequence (DNA): TGTGCCAGCAGCTCCTTAGCGGGAGGGTACCTCAATGAGCAGTTCTTC. Its translation is CASSSLAGGYLNEQFF.

This chain joins TRBV19 and TRBJ1-4; no clear D gene. The V end lost 2 bases, the J end lost 7 bases, and 11 bases lay between the germline ends. The germline gives CDR1 LNHDA, CDR2 SQIVND (reference sequence). This CDR3 has 14 amino acids. The chain's CDR3 is CASSIRLEGEKLFF. CDR3 in DNA: TGTGCCAGTAGTATAAGGCTCGAGGGTGAAAAACTGTTTTTT.

V and J are TRBV2 and TRBJ2-7; 12 bases fit TRBD2. V shed 6 bases and J 2 bases; nucleotides not matched to a gene: 5. The CDR3 consists of 15 residues. CDR1 and CDR2 from the germline V gene are SNHLY and FYNNEI. The CDR3 sequence is CASRPTSGGTYEQYF. The DNA of the CDR3 is TGTGCCAGCAGGCCAACTAGCGGGGGGACCTACGAGCAGTACTTC.

This chain uses TRBV11-2 with TRBJ2-7; D gene uncertain. Per the germline V gene, CDR1 is SGHAT and CDR2 is FQNNGV. Trimming removed 2 bases from V and 2 bases from J, with 10 bases in between. The CDR3 extends over 14 amino acids. The CDR3 region has the DNA TGTGCCAGCAGCTTACCTCCCCTGGCCTACGAGCAGTACTTC. Translated, it gives CASSLPPLAYEQYF.

This chain uses TRBV18 with TRBJ1-1; D ambiguous. This CDR3 region has 13 residues. The germline V gene has CDR1 KGHSH and CDR2 LQKENI. V was clipped by 0 bases and J by 4 bases, with 6 bases between them. In DNA form, the CDR3 reads TGTGCCAGCTCACCACCGCCCCGCACTGAAGCTTTCTTT. Its translation is CASSPPPRTEAFF.

This clone was detected only a few times. The chain uses TRBV4-1 and TRBJ2-7; perhaps TRBD1 as D (6 bases). The CDR3 contains 16 residues. The V and J ends lost 0 bases and 4 bases respectively, with 16 bases between them. Germline V gene data show CDR1 as MGHRA and CDR2 as YSYEKL. CDR3 DNA sequence: TGCGCCAGCAGCCAAGATAGGAACAGGGTCGGGTACGAGCAGTACTTC. The encoded protein is CASSQDRNRVGYEQYF.

V usage is TRBV4-2 and J usage is TRBJ2-2, with 8 nucleotides matching TRBD2. This CDR3 has 16 amino acids. V lost 1 base, J lost 4 bases, and 5 bases stayed unmatched. Germline CDR1 reads LGHNA; CDR2 reads YNFKEQ. CDR3 nucleotide sequence: TGTGCCAGCAGCCAAGTCGGGAGGGTGGGCACCGGGGAGCTGTTTTTT. Protein: CASSQVGRVGTGELFF.

In DNA form, the CDR3 reads TGCGCCAGCAGCCCGGAGGAGCGGGAGAACACCGGGGAGCTGTTTTTT. This gives the protein CASSPEERENTGELFF. V and J are TRBV5-1 and TRBJ2-2, with 7 nucleotides matching TRBD2. J gave up 1 base and V 4 bases, and 7 bases lay outside the gene matches. The CDR3 contains 16 residues. The germline gives CDR1 SGHRS, CDR2 YFSETQ.